Sequencing of this T cell receptor (beta chain) was carried out in a study of post-analysis software for immune sequencing data. Study-wide background: Clinical courses comprised relapsing-remitting, secondary progressive and progressive-relapsing multiple sclerosis. Study outcomes and limitations: Controls had significantly higher normalized Chao1 diversity than multiple sclerosis patients. Elevated frequency relative to controls characterized 4 or 5 TRBV segments in patients, TRBV5-6, TRBV5-1 and TRBV20-1 among them. Samples from one preparation batch, clustered by F measure, grouped strongly together.

cDNA libraries of TCR beta carried unique molecular identifiers. Researchers reported some 500,000 cDNA molecules coming from about 0.98 to 11 million T cells. From the PCR reads, TCRdb called clonotypes with MiXCR, one entry per CDR3 protein. The sample records hundreds of thousands of distinct CDR3 sequences, 55% to 60% being singletons. The length of the CDR3 is 14 residues. V lost 0 bases and J lost 9, with 12 bases in between. Germline loops: CDR1 LGHNA, CDR2 YSLEER. This clonotype was detected only a few times. Its matching antigen is unknown. J is TRBJ1-5 and V is TRBV4-3; no reliable D call. Source material: blood. The sequence was obtained from a girl aged 2-9 years with multiple sclerosis. DNA for the CDR3: TGCGCCAGCAGCCAAGATCTATCGGGTTCGCCCCAGCATTTT. It codes for CASSQDLSGSPQHF.